The 18 T cell receptor beta chains given below trace back to one sample, sequenced in a study of a mutant IDH1 vaccine in newly diagnosed glioma. Sequencing used immunoSEQ multiplex PCR; TCRdb keeps in-frame clones, though not all of them. The repertoire includes around 40,000 clones, roughly 81% of them detected once, and about 12% sits in the top ten. Their antigens remain unidentified. Described time point: week 5, during vaccination. Topical imiquimod accompanied each vaccine dose, which consisted of 300 ug of mutant IDH1 20-mer peptide. The sample consisted of PBMCs, taken from a glioma patient whose treatment included an IDH1 peptide vaccine. Source of these receptors: a man in his fifties with glioma.

In nucleotides, the CDR3 is TGTGCCAGCAGTGAATCCGTCCCGGGGGGGGATTTGGAGACCCAGTACTTC. Its translation is CASSESVPGGDLETQYF. The chain carries TRBV2 and TRBJ2-5, with 8 positions matching TRBD2. The J segment lost 5 bases and the V segment lost 2 bases, leaving 13 bases of the junction unmatched. Germline V CDR1 and CDR2: SNHLY, FYNNEI. This CDR3 region has 17 residues.

J is TRBJ1-5 and V is TRBV19; the D gene is possibly TRBD1 (6 bases). CDR1 LNHDA and CDR2 SQIVND come from the germline V gene (reference sequence). Trimming removed 4 bases from V and 0 bases from J, with 10 bases in between. The CDR3 has 15 residues. CDR3 bases: TGTGCCAGTAGTAGTACAGGGTATAGCAATCAGCCCCAGCATTTT. Protein sequence: CASSSTGYSNQPQHF.

This clone has a single count. This sequence joins TRBV4-1 and TRBJ1-3, with TRBD1 as a possible D gene (5 bases). The CDR3 sequence is 13 residues long. Trimming removed 4 bases at V and 1 base at J, with 5 bases between. Germline V lookup: CDR1 MGHRA, CDR2 YSYEKL. This CDR3 is CASSPGSGNTIYF. For the CDR3, the DNA is TGCGCCAGCAGCCCAGGGTCTGGAAACACCATATATTTT.

The CDR3 region has the DNA TGTGCCAGCAGCCAAGCAGTCGGGCGCTCCCTTGGAGGGGCCAACGTCCTGACTTTC. Its protein is CASSQAVGRSLGGANVLTF. The V gene is TRBV14, the J gene TRBJ2-6; D is undetermined. Trimming stripped 1 base from V and 4 bases from J, with 20 bases between. CDR3 length equals 19 residues. In germline, CDR1 is SGHDN, CDR2 FVKESK.

CDR3 DNA: TGTGCCAGCAGTCCGGGACGGAGCCTGGGGTTCTTC. Protein: CASSPGRSLGFF. V is TRBV27 and J is TRBJ2-1; D may be TRBD1 or TRBD2 (5 bases each). Germline V gives CDR1 MNHEY, CDR2 SMNVEV (reference sequence). The V and J ends lost 5 bases and 15 bases respectively, with 17 bases between them. This CDR3 spans 12 amino acids.

This chain connects TRBV2 to TRBJ1-1, with D perhaps matching TRBD1 (6 bases). This CDR3 has 12 amino acids. Germline values: CDR1 SNHLY, CDR2 FYNNEI. V was clipped by 6 bases and J by 4 bases, with 9 bases between them. The CDR3 DNA follows: TGTGCCAGCAGGGGGGGCCCCACTGAAGCTTTCTTT. Translated, it gives CASRGGPTEAFF.

The chain recombines TRBV5-5 with TRBJ1-5; D gene uncertain. The ends were cut back, 0 bases at V and 3 bases at J, with 7 bases in the middle. The CDR3 consists of 14 residues. Germline V CDR1 and CDR2: SGHKS, YYEKEE (reference sequence). The CDR3 reads CASSLDPLNQPQHF. The CDR3, as DNA: TGTGCCAGCAGCTTGGACCCTCTCAATCAGCCCCAGCATTTT.

A few counts support this clone. The chain recombines TRBV18 with TRBJ2-6; perhaps TRBD1 as D (7 bases). V shed 6 bases and J shed 0 bases, with 15 bases lying between them. This CDR3 region has 17 residues. Per germline, CDR1 KGHSH and CDR2 LQKENI. CDR3: CASSRRDRHSGANVLTF. As DNA, the CDR3 is TGTGCCAGCTCGCGGCGGGACAGACACTCTGGGGCCAACGTCCTGACTTTC.

This clone was detected a few times. Germline is not matched at one junction end, which may reflect a read error. This chain joins TRBV6-1 and TRBJ2-1; D is unclear. The CDR3 totals 12 residues. The germline gives CDR1 MNHNS, CDR2 SASEGT. CDR3 bases: TGTGCCAGCAGACCAAACTACAGTGAGCAGTTCTTC. Its translation: CASRPNYSEQFF.

This clone is labeled medium-sized. The chain has TRBV30 and TRBJ2-6; D remains unclear. The CDR3 contains 15 residues. From germline, CDR1 is GTSNPN and CDR2 SVGIG (reference sequence). V was cut by 0 bases and J by 0 bases, with 6 bases left in between. CDR3 nucleotide sequence: TGTGCCTGGAGTGTATCACCCTCTGGGGCCAACGTCCTGACTTTC. Residues: CAWSVSPSGANVLTF.

This clone has a single count. The chain recombines TRBV27 with TRBJ2-1; no reliable D call. Trimming cost V 6 bases and J 5 bases, with 8 bases left between them. Germline-derived CDR1 and CDR2 are MNHEY and SMNVEV (reference sequence). This CDR3 region has 12 residues. DNA of the CDR3: TGTGCCAGCAGCTTGATTAACAATGAGCAGTTCTTC. Amino acids: CASSLINNEQFF.

The V call is TRBV9, the J call TRBJ2-2, with D uncertain. Germline CDR1 and CDR2: SGDLS and YYNGEE. V shed 0 bases and J shed 1 base, with 4 bases lying between them. This CDR3 has 14 residues. The CDR3, as DNA: TGTGCCAGCAGCGTAGGGCTGAACACCGGGGAGCTGTTTTTT. Translating gives CASSVGLNTGELFF.

This clone was observed a few times. The V gene is TRBV30, the J gene TRBJ1-4; 7 nucleotides agree with TRBD1. Germline CDR1 and CDR2: GTSNPN and SVGIG (reference sequence). CDR3 length: 15 residues. V was clipped by 2 bases and J by 5 bases; unmatched bases: 8. The CDR3 sequence: CAWSKRGQQNEKLFF. In DNA form, the CDR3 reads TGTGCCTGGAGTAAGAGGGGGCAGCAAAATGAAAAACTGTTTTTT.

The J gene is TRBJ1-4, the V gene TRBV5-1; D might be TRBD1 (5 bases). This CDR3 is 15 amino acids long. Germline V CDR1 and CDR2: SGHRS, YFSETQ. V lost 0 bases to trimming and J lost 8 bases, with 14 bases between them. CDR3 DNA sequence: TGCGCCAGCAGCTTGGGGCAGGGCAGTGGCGAAAAACTGTTTTTT. This translates into CASSLGQGSGEKLFF.

A few counts support this clone. The chain recombines TRBV10-3 with TRBJ1-1; weak D call: TRBD1 (6 bases). Germline V gene data show CDR1 as ENHRY and CDR2 as SYGVKD. The CDR3 has 14 residues. Between the trimmed V and J ends, which lost 5 bases and 1 base, there was a span of 11 bases. The CDR3 DNA reads TGTGCCATCAGTAAGGACAGAGAGAACACTGAAGCTTTCTTT. Translation: CAISKDRENTEAFF.

J is TRBJ2-1 and V is TRBV11-1, with D possibly matching TRBD2 (6 bases). V lost 5 bases and J 2 bases, leaving 16 bases between the germline ends. CDR1 is SGHAT, CDR2 FQDESV, per germline (reference sequence). This CDR3 comprises 16 residues. CDR3 in amino acids: CASSDTPGLPYNEQFF. The CDR3 DNA reads TGTGCCAGCAGCGATACCCCGGGACTCCCCTACAATGAGCAGTTCTTC.

The chain couples TRBV5-4 to TRBJ1-4; a possible D gene is TRBD1 (5 bases). Germline loops: CDR1 SGHNT, CDR2 YYREEE (reference sequence). This CDR3 region has 16 residues. Trimming left V 1 base short and J 0 bases short, with 10 bases between. DNA of the CDR3: TGTGCCAGCAGCTTGCGGGGGAGGCCAACTAATGAAAAACTGTTTTTT. Encoded protein: CASSLRGRPTNEKLFF.

This rearrangement joins TRBV5-6 to TRBJ1-3; TRBD1 aligns across 7 bases. Losses at the gene ends were 3 bases for V and 0 bases for J; bases not matched to a gene: 3. The CDR3 has 15 amino acids. Looked up from germline, CDR1 is SGHDT and CDR2 is YYEEEE. The CDR3 spells CASSWGQNSGNTIYF. The CDR3 bases are TGTGCCAGCAGCTGGGGACAGAACTCTGGAAACACCATATATTTT.